This T cell receptor beta chain came from a study of blood T cell repertoires in COVID-19. At the level of the study: The cDNA or gDNA used as material had been derived from T cells, B-cell-depleted T cells, or PBMCs.

This CDR3 is 15 amino acids long. Measured with immunoSEQ multiplex PCR; TCRdb has only the in-frame clones, and not every one. This table holds roughly 130,000 clones, around 84% found once. The participants were between about 18 and 95 years old and came from 24 US areas. Clinical history as reported by participants underpinned cohort assignment. This sequence joins TRBV21-1 and TRBJ2-5; the table calls TRBD1, which could not be checked here. TRBV21-1 is described as a pseudogene. Source material: PBMCs or T cells enriched from blood (not recorded which). The TCR was taken from a woman aged 25-40 years who had recovered from COVID-19. CDR3 in amino acids: CASSIVGGQQETQYF. CDR3 nucleotides: TGTGCCAGCAGCATTGTTGGAGGACAGCAAGAGACCCAGTACTTC.